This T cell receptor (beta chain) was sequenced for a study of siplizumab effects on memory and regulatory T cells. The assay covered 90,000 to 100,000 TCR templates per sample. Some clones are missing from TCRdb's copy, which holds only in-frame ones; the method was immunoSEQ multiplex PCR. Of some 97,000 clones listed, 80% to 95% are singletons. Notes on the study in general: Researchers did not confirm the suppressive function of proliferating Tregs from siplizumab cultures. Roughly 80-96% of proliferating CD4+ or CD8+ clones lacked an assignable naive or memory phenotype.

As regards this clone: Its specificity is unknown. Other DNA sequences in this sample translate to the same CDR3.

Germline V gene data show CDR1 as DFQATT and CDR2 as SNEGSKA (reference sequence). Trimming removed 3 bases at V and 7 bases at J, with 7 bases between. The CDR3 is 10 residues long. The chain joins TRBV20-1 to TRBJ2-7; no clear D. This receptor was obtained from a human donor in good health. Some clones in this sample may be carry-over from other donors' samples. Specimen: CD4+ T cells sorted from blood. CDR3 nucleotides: TGCAGTGCTAGTAGGGTGGAGCAGTACTTC. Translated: CSASRVEQYF.